These 23 T cell receptor beta chains came from one sample sequenced in a study of blood T cell repertoires in COVID-19. Profiled with immunoSEQ multiplex PCR; TCRdb holds only in-frame clones, not every one. The profile shows approximately 240,000 clones, about nine tenths of them singletons. Sequencing was performed on PBMCs or T cells enriched from blood (not recorded which). These receptors all stem from a woman aged 45-65 years in a cohort exposed to, infected with or recovered from COVID-19 (not recorded which).

The V call is TRBV7-6, the J call TRBJ1-5; D gene ambiguous. This CDR3 has 12 residues. Germline CDR1 reads SGHVS; CDR2 reads FNYEAQ. Trimming shortened V by 2 bases and J by 7 bases, and 6 bases separated the two germline ends. The CDR3 nucleotides read TGTGCCAGCAGCTTACCGGGACAGCCCCAGCATTTT. This sequence encodes CASSLPGQPQHF.

The V and J genes are TRBV4-3 and TRBJ1-3; tentatively, D is TRBD1 (5 bases). Germline CDR1 reads LGHNA; CDR2 reads YSLEER. V was trimmed by 4 bases and J by 0 bases, leaving 10 bases between them. The CDR3 contains 15 residues. CDR3 residues: CASSPTVFSGNTIYF. Here the CDR3 DNA reads TGCGCCAGCAGCCCGACAGTATTCTCTGGAAACACCATATATTTT.

The CDR3 protein is CASSLAGGPMNTEAFF. The CDR3 bases are TGTGCCAGCAGCTTAGCTGGGGGCCCCATGAACACTGAAGCTTTCTTT. The chain combines TRBV7-6 with TRBJ1-1; a possible D gene is TRBD1 (6 bases). V shed 0 bases and J shed 0 bases, with 11 bases lying between them. This CDR3 is 16 amino acids long. Germline CDR1 SGHVS, CDR2 FNYEAQ. Using reference TRBV7-6 and TRBJ1-1 for the parts outside the CDR3, the full variable domain is GAGVSQSPRYKVTKRGQDVALRCDPISGHVSLYWYRQALGQGPEFLTYFNYEAQQDKSGLPNDRFSAERPEGSISTLTIQRTEQRDSAMYRCASSLAGGPMNTEAFFGQGTRLTVV.

The rearrangement links TRBV7-2 to TRBJ1-6; 9 bases line up with TRBD1. The trim removed 4 bases at V and 10 bases at J, leaving 5 bases unmatched. This CDR3 is 14 amino acids long. CDR1 and CDR2 from the germline V gene are SGHTA and FQGNSA. CDR3 nucleotide sequence: TGTGCCAGCAGCTCGGGACAGGGCCACTCACCCCTCCACTTT. Amino acids: CASSSGQGHSPLHF.

V usage is TRBV7-9 and J usage is TRBJ2-5, with 7 bases identical to TRBD1. Germline V gives CDR1 SEHNR, CDR2 FQNEAQ (reference sequence). V was pared by 2 bases and J by 2 bases, with 2 bases of the junction left unmatched. The CDR3 covers 14 residues. The CDR3 coding sequence is TGTGCCAGCAGCTTAACAGGGGCTCAAGAGACCCAGTACTTC. It specifies CASSLTGAQETQYF.

The chain has TRBV5-6 and TRBJ2-5; 11 positions match TRBD1. CDR1 is SGHDT, CDR2 YYEEEE, per germline. V shed 3 bases and J 4 bases; nucleotides not matched to a gene: 8. The CDR3 covers 16 residues. The CDR3 coding sequence is TGTGCCAGCAGCTACGGACAGGGGGCGTTCCTAGAGACCCAGTACTTC. Residues: CASSYGQGAFLETQYF.

The CDR3: CASSPGTGVDYGYTF. In DNA form, the CDR3 reads TGTGCCAGCTCACCCGGGACAGGGGTGGACTATGGCTACACCTTC. The V call is TRBV18, the J call TRBJ1-2, with 10 positions matching TRBD1. This CDR3 spans 15 amino acids. In germline, CDR1 is KGHSH, CDR2 LQKENI. Trimming removed 3 bases from V and 3 bases from J; junction bases left unmatched: 4.

This rearrangement joins TRBV3-1 (or the pseudogene TRBV3-2) to TRBJ1-1; 8 bases agree with TRBD1. This CDR3 contains 16 residues. The V segment lost 5 bases and the J segment 1 base; nucleotides outside the gene matches: 9. Germline values: CDR1 LGHDT, CDR2 YNNKEL (reference sequence). The CDR3 nucleotides are TGTGCCAGCAGCTATCGACAGGGGAGGTGGAACACTGAAGCTTTCTTT. Protein sequence: CASSYRQGRWNTEAFF.

This rearrangement joins TRBV27 to TRBJ1-5; a possible D gene is TRBD1 (5 bases). The length of the CDR3 is 15 residues. Germline V CDR1 and CDR2: MNHEY, SMNVEV (reference sequence). V dropped 0 bases and J dropped 4 bases, with 10 bases sitting between them. The CDR3 sequence: CASSLSQGRNQPQHF. CDR3 DNA sequence: TGTGCCAGCAGTTTATCGCAGGGAAGAAATCAGCCCCAGCATTTT.

This clone has just one count. The rearrangement joins TRBV18 to TRBJ2-7; D might be TRBD2 (5 bases). This CDR3 has 15 amino acids. Trimming shortened V by 6 bases and J by 0 bases, and 15 bases separated the two germline ends. Germline V gene sequence: CDR1 KGHSH, CDR2 LQKENI. The CDR3 spells CASSPRVGSSYEQYF. DNA for the CDR3: TGTGCCAGCTCCCCCCGCGTAGGGAGCTCCTACGAGCAGTACTTC. Full variable domain (rest looked up from reference TRBV18 and TRBJ2-7): NAGVMQNPRHLVRRRGQEARLRCSPMKGHSHVYWYRQLPEEGLKFMVYLQKENIIDESGMPKERFSAEFPKEGPSILRIQQVVRGDSAAYFCASSPRVGSSYEQYFGPGTRLTVT.

The chain uses TRBV28 and TRBJ1-5, with 9 bases lining up with TRBD1. The CDR3 is made up of 20 amino acids. With 6 bases clipped from V and 6 bases from J, the junction kept 24 bases outside the gene matches. Germline CDR1 reads MDHEN; CDR2 reads SYDVKM. CDR3 protein: CASSPLIFSGTGYHSQPQHF. The CDR3 region has the DNA TGTGCCAGCAGCCCGTTGATTTTTTCTGGGACAGGGTATCACAGTCAGCCCCAGCATTTT.

The chain couples TRBV4-1 to TRBJ1-2, with 10 bases matching TRBD1. The CDR3 is 17 amino acids. V shed 5 bases, J shed 2 bases, and the junction held 11 bases outside the gene matches. Germline V lookup: CDR1 MGHRA, CDR2 YSYEKL. Here the CDR3 reads CASSGRDRGYPNYGYTF. CDR3 DNA: TGCGCCAGCAGCGGAAGGGACAGGGGTTACCCGAACTATGGCTACACCTTC.

The chain joins TRBV11-2 to TRBJ2-3, with TRBD2 matching 9 bases. Per germline, CDR1 SGHAT and CDR2 FQNNGV. V shed 1 base and J 2 bases; nucleotides not matched to a gene: 4. CDR3 length: 16 amino acids. The CDR3 DNA is TGTGCCAGCAGCTTAGGCGGGGGGGCCCACACAGATACGCAGTATTTT. Encoded protein: CASSLGGGAHTDTQYF. Drawing the rest from reference TRBV11-2 and TRBJ2-3, the complete variable domain is EAGVAQSPRYKIIEKRQSVAFWCNPISGHATLYWYQQILGQGPKLLIQFQNNGVVDDSQLPKDRFSAERLKGVDSTLKIQPAKLEDSAVYLCASSLGGGAHTDTQYFGPGTRLTVL.

V and J are TRBV28 and TRBJ2-3; 9 nucleotides match TRBD2. This CDR3 has 15 residues. Per germline, CDR1 MDHEN and CDR2 SYDVKM. Trimming at V came to 4 bases and at J to 3 bases, leaving 5 bases not matched to a gene. CDR3 DNA: TGTGCCAGCAGTTCCCCAGCGGGGGGTACAGATACGCAGTATTTT. This gives the protein CASSSPAGGTDTQYF.

A few counts support this clone. The chain recombines TRBV2 with TRBJ2-5; D unresolved. Per the germline V gene, CDR1 is SNHLY and CDR2 is FYNNEI. CDR3 length equals 13 residues. Trimming shortened V by 6 bases and J by 5 bases, and 13 bases separated the two germline ends. The CDR3 DNA sequence: TGTGCCAGCAGCGCTGCTGAGGATGAGACCCAGTACTTC. Its translation is CASSAAEDETQYF. The whole variable domain, filled in from reference TRBV2 and TRBJ2-5, reads EPEVTQTPSHQVTQMGQEVILRCVPISNHLYFYWYRQILGQKVEFLVSFYNNEISEKSEIFDDQFSVERPDGSNFTLKIRSTKLEDSAMYFCASSAAEDETQYFGPGTRLLVL.

This chain links TRBV11-2 with TRBJ2-1, with D perhaps matching TRBD1 (6 bases). Trimming shortened V by 5 bases and J by 3 bases, and 11 bases separated the two germline ends. CDR1 is SGHAT and CDR2 is FQNNGV in the germline V gene. The CDR3 extends over 14 amino acids. The CDR3 bases are TGTGCCAGCAGCCGCACAGGGAACTACAATGAGCAGTTCTTC. This gives the protein CASSRTGNYNEQFF.

The chain employs TRBV29-1 and TRBJ1-1, with 10 bases matching TRBD1. The CDR3 contains 12 residues. The germline V gene encodes CDR1 SQVTM and CDR2 ANQGSEA. The V segment lost 7 bases and the J segment 4 bases; nucleotides outside the gene matches: 3. The CDR3 loop is CSAGTGVTEAFF. The DNA of the CDR3 is TGCAGCGCGGGGACAGGGGTCACTGAAGCTTTCTTT.

The chain couples TRBV6-2 or TRBV6-3 to TRBJ2-5, with TRBD2 matching 9 bases. The CDR3 spans 16 residues. V trimming: 6 bases; J trimming: 5 bases; junction bases outside the gene matches: 13. CDR1 and CDR2 (germline): MNHEY, SVGEGT. The CDR3 sequence: CASSPWGGGALETQYF. In DNA, the CDR3 is TGTGCCAGCAGCCCCTGGGGCGGGGGGGCCTTGGAGACCCAGTACTTC.

This clone has a handful of counts. The V call is TRBV5-3, the J call TRBJ1-6; D remains unclear. TRBV5-3 is noted as an ORF with a role that remains uncertain. Trimming left V 2 bases short and J 6 bases short, with 6 bases between. The CDR3 is 13 residues long. Written as DNA, the CDR3 is TGTGCCAGAAGCTTTGGCTCTAATTCACCCCTCCACTTT. It translates to CARSFGSNSPLHF.

This chain uses TRBV2 with TRBJ2-1; possible D gene TRBD2, 5 bases. Germline CDR1 reads SNHLY; CDR2 reads FYNNEI. CDR3 length: 16 amino acids. V was shortened by 3 bases and J by 1 base, with 13 bases between the two germline ends. The CDR3 reads CASSDDGVFSYNEQFF. The CDR3 nucleotides read TGTGCCAGCAGTGATGACGGGGTATTTTCCTACAATGAGCAGTTCTTC.

This sequence joins TRBV18 and TRBJ2-7; tentative D call: TRBD1 (5 bases). Trimming pared 3 bases from V and 5 bases from J, leaving 11 bases between. There are 13 residues in the CDR3. Germline CDR1 KGHSH, CDR2 LQKENI. As DNA, the CDR3 is TGTGCCAGCTCACCCCCAGGGTTGCACGAGCAGTACTTC. Protein product: CASSPPGLHEQYF.

The chain recombines TRBV6-5 with TRBJ1-4; the D is unclear. V lost 10 bases to trimming and J lost 8 bases, with 20 bases between them. The germline V gene encodes CDR1 MNHEY and CDR2 SVGAGI. The CDR3 runs 14 residues. Here the CDR3 DNA reads TGTGCCACCTACGACCGAGAACAGAGAGAAAAACTGTTTTTT. Encoded protein: CATYDREQREKLFF.

The rearrangement links TRBV10-1 to TRBJ1-3; unclear D gene. Trimming left V 6 bases short and J 0 bases short, with 12 bases between. The germline V gene has CDR1 WNHNN and CDR2 SYGVQD (reference sequence). This CDR3 comprises 15 residues. The CDR3 coding sequence is TGCGCCAGCAGCTTCGGACTACACTCTGGAAACACCATATATTTT. Protein sequence: CASSFGLHSGNTIYF.